Described below is a single TCR beta chain sequence and its context. If patients had autoimmune disease history or systemic immunosuppression, they were excluded. Only in-frame clones appear in the TCRdb table, and some are missing; sequencing was by immunoSEQ multiplex PCR. The sample has about 74,000 clones, 84% seen once. These data are taken from a study of OX40 agonist ivuxolimab in advanced cancers. Overall study: Dose-escalation patients had hepatocellular carcinoma, melanoma, renal cell or head and neck cancer.

V lost 5 bases, J lost 0 bases, and 14 bases lay in between. The CDR3 sequence is 16 residues long. Per germline, CDR1 GTSNPN and CDR2 SVGIG (reference sequence). Sequencing was performed on CD4+ or CD8+ T cells sorted from blood, taken in a trial of the OX40 agonist ivuxolimab. The chain is built from TRBV30 and TRBJ2-6; perhaps TRBD2 as D (6 bases). The sequence was collected from an adult with an advanced solid tumor such as melanoma, head and neck, liver or kidney cancer. The CDR3 DNA follows: TGTGCCTGGGAGAGTAGCGGCTACTCTGGGGCCAACGTCCTGACTTTC. Protein product: CAWESSGYSGANVLTF.